This T cell receptor (beta chain) was observed in a study of identifying expanded T cells in peripheral blood. Study observations and caveats: Technical replicates showed roughly 1.2 changed clones; about two weeks roughly 15; four weeks 19.

The CDR3 is 15 amino acids. The ends were cut back, 2 bases at V and 4 bases at J, with 9 bases in the middle. Per germline, CDR1 MNHNS and CDR2 SASEGT. The protocol was immunoSEQ multiplex PCR, while the TCRdb copy is restricted to in-frame clones and leaves out a portion. In the table there are some 81,000 clones, 84% of which are singletons. Healthy donors had no documented immune events, such as infections, while sampled. This clone was found many times. The antigen is not known. The TCR sequence derives from a person between 18 and 75 years old in good health. This chain links TRBV6-1 with TRBJ2-6; D unclear. Sequencing used blood. The CDR3 bases are TGTGCCAGCAGTGAACGAACAGCCGGGGCCAACGTCCTGACTTTC. Protein sequence: CASSERTAGANVLTF.